The 26 T cell receptor beta chains in this list originate from one sample, sequenced in a study of T cell responses to AZD1222 COVID-19 vaccine. Sequencing used immunoSEQ multiplex PCR; TCRdb keeps in-frame clones, though not all of them. The top ten clones hold 5.5% to 7% of a sample with 100,000 to 150,000 clones, 75% to 90% of them seen once. This specimen was peripheral blood, taken on day 0 of AZD1222 vaccination. These receptors all stem from an adult in good health.

The chain has TRBV4-2 and TRBJ2-7, with 7 nucleotides matching TRBD2. Trimming took 0 bases from V and 3 from J; bases not matched to a gene: 2. From germline, CDR1 is LGHNA and CDR2 YNFKEQ. The CDR3 contains 14 residues. The CDR3 DNA reads as TGTGCCAGCAGCCAAGAGGGCGGGAGCTACGAGCAGTACTTC. It encodes CASSQEGGSYEQYF.

This rearrangement joins TRBV5-1 to TRBJ2-4, with TRBD1 identical over 7 bases. Germline CDR1 is SGHRS and CDR2 is YFSETQ. The CDR3 contains 15 residues. V was pared by 1 base and J by 3 bases, with 4 bases of the junction left unmatched. CDR3 residues: CASSLKGGVKNIQYF. In DNA form, the CDR3 reads TGCGCCAGCAGCTTGAAAGGGGGCGTCAAAAACATTCAGTACTTC.

The rearrangement links TRBV18 to TRBJ1-2; a possible D gene is TRBD1 (5 bases). Trimming cost V 6 bases and J 2 bases, with 10 bases left between them. Germline CDR1 and CDR2: KGHSH and LQKENI. The CDR3 totals 13 residues. CDR3 sequence reads: CASSKGTNYGYTF. CDR3 nucleotides: TGTGCCAGCTCTAAAGGGACCAACTATGGCTACACCTTC.

V is TRBV6-4 and J is TRBJ2-2; a weak D match, TRBD2 (5 bases). The CDR3 runs to 14 residues. Trimming left V 4 bases short and J 5 bases short, with 11 bases between. From germline, CDR1 is MRHNA and CDR2 SNTAGT. In nucleotides, the CDR3 is TGTGCCAGCAGTGCTTCCCCGGGGACCGGGGAGCTGTTTTTT. Translating it yields CASSASPGTGELFF.

The chain recombines TRBV28 with TRBJ1-6, with 10 positions matching TRBD1. V shed 5 bases, J shed 5 bases, and the junction held 6 bases outside the gene matches. The CDR3 has 16 residues. Looked up from germline, CDR1 is MDHEN and CDR2 is SYDVKM. The CDR3: CASSPWTGGNNSPLHF. For the CDR3, the DNA is TGTGCCAGCAGTCCCTGGACAGGGGGAAATAATTCACCCCTCCACTTT.

This sequence joins TRBV27 and TRBJ1-4, with D possibly TRBD1 on 5 matching bases. This CDR3 region has 14 residues. V was pared by 3 bases and J by 6 bases, with 11 bases between. Germline CDR1 MNHEY, CDR2 SMNVEV (reference sequence). Here the CDR3 reads CASSLFGAHEKLFF. CDR3 DNA sequence: TGTGCCAGCAGTTTGTTTGGGGCACATGAAAAACTGTTTTTT.

This rearrangement joins TRBV30 to TRBJ1-4; TRBD1 is a possible D gene (5 bases). This CDR3 is built from 14 residues. The germline V gene encodes CDR1 GTSNPN and CDR2 SVGIG (reference sequence). Trimming pared 4 bases from V and 8 bases from J, leaving 17 bases between. As DNA, the CDR3 is TGTGCCTGGACCAAACGGGGGAGTAACGAAAAACTGTTTTTT. This gives the protein CAWTKRGSNEKLFF.

This clone was seen a few times. The chain couples TRBV5-1 to TRBJ1-2; D is uncertain. Germline loops: CDR1 SGHRS, CDR2 YFSETQ. CDR3 length equals 15 residues. V lost 0 bases to trimming and J lost 7 bases, with 16 bases between them. Here the CDR3 reads CASSLDGGEGIGYTF. CDR3 coding DNA: TGCGCCAGCAGCTTGGACGGCGGGGAAGGAATTGGCTACACCTTC.

The chain combines TRBV11-1 with TRBJ1-1; D ambiguous. There are 13 residues in the CDR3. The germline V gene encodes CDR1 SGHAT and CDR2 FQDESV (reference sequence). V lost 5 bases, J lost 1 base, and 8 bases lay in between. CDR3 protein: CASSTHRNTEAFF. The CDR3 DNA reads as TGTGCCAGCAGCACCCACAGGAACACTGAAGCTTTCTTT. Using reference TRBV11-1 and TRBJ1-1 for the parts outside the CDR3, the full variable domain is EAEVAQSPRYKITEKSQAVAFWCDPISGHATLYWYRQILGQGPELLVQFQDESVVDDSQLPKDRFSAERLKGVDSTLKIQPAELGDSAMYLCASSTHRNTEAFFGQGTRLTVV.

This clone was counted only a few times. CDR3 sequence reads: CASSLEVQAGAQYF. For the CDR3, the DNA is TGTGCCAGCAGCTTAGAAGTTCAGGCTGGAGCGCAGTATTTT. The rearrangement joins TRBV11-2 to TRBJ2-3; D call uncertain. Trimming removed 0 bases from V and 10 bases from J, with 14 bases in between. Germline assignment: CDR1 SGHAT and CDR2 FQNNGV. The CDR3 extends over 14 amino acids.

J is TRBJ2-1 and V is TRBV7-3; TRBD2 matches at 10 bases. The length of the CDR3 is 15 residues. Germline trimming cut 5 bases from V and 4 bases from J; bases unmatched to any gene: 5. Germline CDR1 SGHTA, CDR2 FQGTGA. The CDR3 DNA reads TGTGCCAGCAGCCCGCCGGGACTAGCGTACAATGAGCAGTTCTTC. Protein product: CASSPPGLAYNEQFF.

Written as DNA, the CDR3 is TGTGCCAGCAGTTTCCGGACAACGGGGCTCCACGAGCAGTACTTC. This translates into CASSFRTTGLHEQYF. This rearrangement joins TRBV6-5 to TRBJ2-7, with D perhaps being TRBD1 or TRBD2 (5 bases each). Per germline, CDR1 MNHEY and CDR2 SVGAGI. With 4 bases removed from V and 5 bases from J, the gap between germline ends came to 18 bases. The CDR3 consists of 15 residues.

The chain is built from TRBV13 and TRBJ1-5, with D maybe TRBD1 (6 bases). V shed 5 bases and J shed 6 bases, with 11 bases lying between them. This CDR3 has 13 residues. Germline assignment: CDR1 PRHDT and CDR2 FYEKMQ (reference sequence). The DNA of the CDR3 is TGTGCCAGCAGCCTAACAGGGAGTCAGCCCCAGCATTTT. It codes for CASSLTGSQPQHF.

The V gene is TRBV13, the J gene TRBJ1-1; D not certain. Germline V gene data show CDR1 as PRHDT and CDR2 as FYEKMQ (reference sequence). Trimming shortened V by 5 bases and J by 5 bases, and 9 bases separated the two germline ends. The CDR3 covers 12 residues. CDR3 amino acids: CASSQRETEAFF. CDR3 coding DNA: TGTGCCAGCAGCCAACGGGAGACTGAAGCTTTCTTT.

This rearrangement joins TRBV7-6 to TRBJ1-2; D might be TRBD1 (5 bases). The germline gives CDR1 SGHVS, CDR2 FNYEAQ. V gave up 5 bases and J gave up 5 bases, with 12 bases separating them. The CDR3 has 13 residues. The CDR3 DNA is TGTGCCAGCAGCCGTGGGGGAAGTTATGGCTACACCTTC. This translates into CASSRGGSYGYTF. The full variable domain, completed using reference TRBV7-6 and TRBJ1-2, is GAGVSQSPRYKVTKRGQDVALRCDPISGHVSLYWYRQALGQGPEFLTYFNYEAQQDKSGLPNDRFSAERPEGSISTLTIQRTEQRDSAMYRCASSRGGSYGYTFGSGTRLTVV.

This clone was observed a single time. The V gene is TRBV10-3, the J gene TRBJ2-6; D possibly corresponds to TRBD1 (5 bases). The length of the CDR3 is 17 residues. V lost 2 bases and J 0 bases, leaving 11 bases between the germline ends. Germline-derived CDR1 and CDR2 are ENHRY and SYGVKD. Here the CDR3 reads CAISEVPDSSGANVLTF. The CDR3 DNA reads as TGTGCCATCAGTGAGGTCCCAGACAGCTCTGGGGCCAACGTCCTGACTTTC.

The chain is built from TRBV29-1 and TRBJ1-2; possibly TRBD1 for D (5 bases). The CDR3 spans 13 residues. The ends were cut back, 6 bases at V and 2 bases at J, with 13 bases in the middle. CDR1 is SQVTM, CDR2 ANQGSEA, per germline. In DNA form, the CDR3 reads TGCAGCGTGAGAGGGGCCCCCAACTATGGCTACACCTTC. Translation gives CSVRGAPNYGYTF.

The chain joins TRBV7-2 to TRBJ1-1; 7 bases agree with TRBD1. There are 15 residues in the CDR3. Germline trimming cut 5 bases from V and 9 bases from J; bases unmatched to any gene: 15. In germline, CDR1 is SGHTA, CDR2 FQGNSA. The CDR3 DNA reads as TGTGCCAGCAGCCCAAACCCCAGGGGGAGCACGAAAGCTTTCTTT. Amino acid sequence: CASSPNPRGSTKAFF.

The chain joins TRBV27 to TRBJ1-1, with D maybe TRBD1 (5 bases). V lost 4 bases and J lost 6, with 15 bases in between. Germline CDR1 is MNHEY and CDR2 is SMNVEV (reference sequence). The CDR3 contains 14 residues. The CDR3 is CASSSSGIGAEAFF. DNA of the CDR3: TGTGCCAGCAGTTCTTCCGGCATAGGGGCTGAAGCTTTCTTT.

The chain recombines TRBV7-9 with TRBJ1-3; no clear D. The germline V gene encodes CDR1 SEHNR and CDR2 FQNEAQ (reference sequence). The V end was cut by 3 bases, the J end by 1 base, with 16 bases between. The CDR3 runs 17 residues. In nucleotides, the CDR3 is TGTGCCAGCAGCTTGATCATAGCAAAGTCATCTGGAAACACCATATATTTT. Translating it yields CASSLIIAKSSGNTIYF. Looking up the rest from reference TRBV7-9 and TRBJ1-3 gives the full variable domain: DTGVSQNPRHKITKRGQNVTFRCDPISEHNRLYWYRQTLGQGPEFLTYFQNEAQLEKSRLLSDRFSAERPKGSFSTLEIQRTEQGDSAMYLCASSLIIAKSSGNTIYFGEGSWLTVV.

The V gene is TRBV13, the J gene TRBJ2-7, with 8 bases lining up with TRBD1. This CDR3 comprises 14 residues. V was clipped by 5 bases and J by 1 base; unmatched bases: 4. Germline-derived CDR1 and CDR2 are PRHDT and FYEKMQ (reference sequence). DNA for the CDR3: TGTGCCAGCAGCACCCGGGACAGGTCCTACGAGCAGTACTTC. Residues: CASSTRDRSYEQYF. The variable domain in full, completed from reference TRBV13 and TRBJ2-7, reads AAGVIQSPRHLIKEKRETATLKCYPIPRHDTVYWYQQGPGQDPQFLISFYEKMQSDKGSIPDRFSAQQFSDYHSELNMSSLELGDSALYFCASSTRDRSYEQYFGPGTRLTVT.

The chain joins TRBV29-1 to TRBJ1-1; D not resolved. Germline CDR1 reads SQVTM; CDR2 reads ANQGSEA. V lost 4 bases to trimming and J lost 1 base, with 7 bases between them. The CDR3 contains 12 residues. DNA for the CDR3: TGCAGCGTTGGGGGAGGGAACACTGAAGCTTTCTTT. Protein: CSVGGGNTEAFF.

This chain uses TRBV5-1 with TRBJ1-1; D unclear. V was clipped by 0 bases and J by 0 bases, with 6 bases between them. Per germline, CDR1 SGHRS and CDR2 YFSETQ. This CDR3 is 14 amino acids long. The CDR3 sequence: CASSLEGMNTEAFF. CDR3 DNA sequence: TGCGCCAGCAGCTTGGAAGGTATGAACACTGAAGCTTTCTTT.

V gene TRBV19 combines with J gene TRBJ1-6; D remains unclear. The germline V gene has CDR1 LNHDA and CDR2 SQIVND (reference sequence). The V end was cut by 4 bases, the J end by 6 bases, with 10 bases between. CDR3 length: 14 residues. In nucleotides, the CDR3 is TGTGCCAGTAGTACCCTGAACACTAATTCACCCCTCCACTTT. Protein: CASSTLNTNSPLHF.

The chain joins TRBV24-1 to TRBJ2-2, with D possibly being TRBD1 (6 bases). Germline CDR1 KGHDR, CDR2 SFDVKD. Trimming pared 3 bases from V and 6 bases from J, leaving 13 bases between. This CDR3 region has 15 residues. DNA of the CDR3: TGTGCCACCAGTGATCGAGGACAGCCCTCCGGGGAGCTGTTTTTT. This sequence encodes CATSDRGQPSGELFF.

The V and J genes are TRBV7-6 and TRBJ1-2; 7 bases are a match to TRBD1. The germline V gene encodes CDR1 SGHVS and CDR2 FNYEAQ. V gave up 5 bases and J gave up 3 bases; unmatched junction bases: 3. The CDR3 has 13 amino acids. CDR3 protein: CASSLGTDYGYTF. CDR3 in DNA: TGTGCCAGCAGCCTCGGGACAGACTATGGCTACACCTTC.